Listed below are T cell receptor beta chains from one sample, sequenced in a study of T-cell reconstitution after alpha-beta-depleted transplantation in children. Via MiXCR, TCRdb re-called the PCR reads, giving one row per CDR3 protein. The top ten clones hold approximately 40% of a sample with 25,000 to 30,000 distinct CDR3 sequences, 18% of them seen once. The specimen was PBMCs, mostly from graft donor cells, collected 60 days after TCRalphabeta/CD19-depleted stem cell transplant. These receptors originate from a male patient aged 2-10 years who had a stem cell transplant for acute lymphoblastic leukemia, so the T cells may come from the graft donor. The CDR3 runs from the conserved cysteine through the conserved F or W. D genes are given only for firm matches. Some rows have no size entry. The others give once, few or many, or a class for an expanded clone.

CDR3 DNA | CDR3 protein | J gene | clone size | D gene | V gene
TGTGCCAGCGCCGGATTGACGGGGGGAGCCTACAATGAGCAGTTCTTC | CASAGLTGGAYNEQFF | TRBJ2-1 | - | TRBD2 | TRBV3-1
TGCAGCGCTGGTCAAGGGATTTCAAGTACGCAGTATTTT | CSAGQGISSTQYF | TRBJ2-3 | - | - | TRBV29-1
TGTGCCAGCAGCCTAGCGGCGGGGGCCTACAATGAGCAGTTCTTC | CASSLAAGAYNEQFF | TRBJ2-1 | many | TRBD2 | TRBV7-2
TGTGCCAGCAGCCCCGAGCTAACTAGTTGGGTTGCGAGATACGAGCAGTACTTC | CASSPELTSWVARYEQYF | TRBJ2-7 | few | - | TRBV4-2
TGTGCCAGCAGTCCCGGAGGGGGCGGCTATGGCTACACCTTC | CASSPGGGGYGYTF | TRBJ1-2 | - | TRBD1 | TRBV12-3/TRBV12-4
TGCGCCAGCAGCCAAGATCAGGAGAATTCACCCCTCCACTTT | CASSQDQENSPLHF | TRBJ1-6 | - | - | TRBV4-3
TGCAGCGTTGCAACGGATACGCAGTATTTT | CSVATDTQYF | TRBJ2-3 | few | - | TRBV29-1
TGTGCCAGCAGTTTATGGGGGGCTGAGAGCAATCAGCCCCAGCATTTT | CASSLWGAESNQPQHF | TRBJ1-5 | many | - | TRBV12-3/TRBV12-4
TGTGCCAGCAGTTCCTACTACGAGCAGTACTTC | CASSSYYEQYF | TRBJ2-7 | many | - | TRBV28
TGTGCCAGCAGCAGAGGACAGGACGTGTCTGGAAACACCATATATTTT | CASSRGQDVSGNTIYF | TRBJ1-3 | many | TRBD1 | TRBV5-6
TGTGCCAGCGCCACCACGGGGACAGCTGGCTACACCTTC | CASATTGTAGYTF | TRBJ1-2 | - | TRBD1 | TRBV11-2
TGCGCCAGCAGCCCACCCCGACAAGGGAGGGACACTGAAGCTTTCTTT | CASSPPRQGRDTEAFF | TRBJ1-1 | - | - | TRBV5-1
TGTGCTAGTGGTCCCCACAGGGGAGATACGCAGTATTTT | CASGPHRGDTQYF | TRBJ2-3 | - | TRBD1 | TRBV12-5
TGTGCCAGCAGGGACAGGGGGTTTGTCTACAATGAGCAGTTCTTC | CASRDRGFVYNEQFF | TRBJ2-1 | - | TRBD1 | TRBV28
TGCAGCGTTGAATTTCTAGGACTAGCGGGAGGCACAGATACGCAGTATTTT | CSVEFLGLAGGTDTQYF | TRBJ2-3 | many | TRBD2 | TRBV29-1
TGTGCCAGCAGTTACGCGGACAGGGGGCGCGGGAAGACCCAGTACTTC | CASSYADRGRGKTQYF | TRBJ2-5 | once | TRBD1 | TRBV6-5
TGTGCCAGCAGTCCTGGACAGCGAGACTATGGCTACACCTTC | CASSPGQRDYGYTF | TRBJ1-2 | - | - | TRBV12-3/TRBV12-4
TGTGCCAGTAGTATAGTAGCGGGTCCATACAATGAGCAGTTCTTC | CASSIVAGPYNEQFF | TRBJ2-1 | few | TRBD2 | TRBV19
TGTGCCAGCAGTTTCATAGCGGGGGAAACCGGGGAGCTGTTTTTT | CASSFIAGETGELFF | TRBJ2-2 | - | TRBD2 | TRBV27
TGTGCCAGCAGCTTATCCCTAGCTTACAATGAGCAGTTCTTC | CASSLSLAYNEQFF | TRBJ2-1 | once | - | TRBV7-8
TGTGCCAGCAGTTGGACGGACGGCCGCGGGGGCAATGAGCAGTTCTTC | CASSWTDGRGGNEQFF | TRBJ2-1 | - | TRBD2 | TRBV7-3
TGTGCCAGCAGCTTAGCCTTAGCGGACTCTGGAAACACCATATATTTT | CASSLALADSGNTIYF | TRBJ1-3 | - | - | TRBV7-6
TGCGCCAGCAGCTTGGAGGGATCCAGGCGGGTCAACACTGAAGCTTTCTTT | CASSLEGSRRVNTEAFF | TRBJ1-1 | few | - | TRBV5-1
TGTGCCAGCAGCTTAGAGGTGCTCAGGGGGTTTGAAGCTTTCTTT | CASSLEVLRGFEAFF | TRBJ1-1 | - | TRBD1 | TRBV11-2
TGTGCCAGCAGCCGCGAGCGGAGCTCCTACAATGAGCAGTTCTTC | CASSRERSSYNEQFF | TRBJ2-1 | - | - | TRBV4-2
TGTGCCAGCGGATCCGGGACTAGCGGGTTTATTGAGAACACCGGGGAGCTGTTTTTT | CASGSGTSGFIENTGELFF | TRBJ2-2 | - | TRBD2 | TRBV12-3/TRBV12-4
TGCAGCGTCCTCGGGCAGCGACCGTACGAGCAGTACTTC | CSVLGQRPYEQYF | TRBJ2-7 | - | - | TRBV29-1
TGTGCCAGCAGCTCAGTTCGGGGGCGTGATTATGGCTACACCTTC | CASSSVRGRDYGYTF | TRBJ1-2 | - | - | TRBV5-4
TGCAGTGCCTGGGGGATCCAAGAGACCCAGTACTTC | CSAWGIQETQYF | TRBJ2-5 | many | - | TRBV20-1
TGCGCCAGCAGCCAAGAGCGGGGTGTGAACTATGGCTACACCTTC | CASSQERGVNYGYTF | TRBJ1-2 | many | - | TRBV4-3
TGTGCCAGCGGAACTAGCGGGGGGCGCCGGGAGCAGTTCTTC | CASGTSGGRREQFF | TRBJ2-1 | - | TRBD2 | TRBV12-3/TRBV12-4
TGTGCCAGCAGTGACGTTTGGGTCGCGGACTACAATGAGCAGTTCTTC | CASSDVWVADYNEQFF | TRBJ2-1 | few | - | TRBV2
TGTGCCAGCAGTCGGGAAACAGGGGAGTATGGCTACACCTTC | CASSRETGEYGYTF | TRBJ1-2 | - | TRBD1 | TRBV6-1
TGCAGTGCCCGAGGGGGGGCCAACGTCCTGACTTTC | CSARGGANVLTF | TRBJ2-6 | - | - | TRBV20-1
TGTGCCAGCAGTTACTCTGCATTCTACGAGCAGTACTTC | CASSYSAFYEQYF | TRBJ2-7 | - | - | TRBV6-2/TRBV6-3
TGTGCCAGCAGTTTCGGGGGAGGGAGGAAGGTTAGCTCACCCCTCCACTTT | CASSFGGGRKVSSPLHF | TRBJ1-6 | few | - | TRBV27
TGCAGTGCTACGGAGGGGCGGTCCAAAAACATTCAGTACTTC | CSATEGRSKNIQYF | TRBJ2-4 | few | - | TRBV20-1
TGTGCCAGCAGCTTAGAGGGGGGAAAGGCCGGGGAGCTGTTTTTT | CASSLEGGKAGELFF | TRBJ2-2 | many | - | TRBV7-8
TGTGCCAGCAGCTTAGTCCGTTCCGGGGAGCTGTTTTTT | CASSLVRSGELFF | TRBJ2-2 | many | - | TRBV7-2
TGTGCCAGCAGTTTATCTGTGCCGGTTTTTGCCAAAAACATTCAGTACTTC | CASSLSVPVFAKNIQYF | TRBJ2-4 | few | - | TRBV27
TGCGCCAGCAGCTCGACAGGGTTGGACAATGAGCAGTTCTTC | CASSSTGLDNEQFF | TRBJ2-1 | few | TRBD1 | TRBV5-1
TGTGCCAGCGAGGACCGACAGGGCTCGGAGACCCAGTACTTC | CASEDRQGSETQYF | TRBJ2-5 | many | TRBD1 | TRBV7-2
TGTGCTATGGGGTTAGGTAATGAAAAACTGTTTTTT | CAMGLGNEKLFF | TRBJ1-4 | - | - | TRBV7-9
TGTGCCAGCACTTCTAGCTTCTCCTACGAGCAGTACTTC | CASTSSFSYEQYF | TRBJ2-7 | many | - | TRBV12-3/TRBV12-4
TGTGCCAGCAGCCCAAAGGCTAGCGGGAGGGCCGAGTACGAGCAGTACTTC | CASSPKASGRAEYEQYF | TRBJ2-7 | - | TRBD2 | TRBV4-2
TGCAGTGCTAGGGGGTATTCTGGGGCCAACGTCCTGACTTTC | CSARGYSGANVLTF | TRBJ2-6 | few | - | TRBV20-1
TGCGCCAGCAGCTTGGATGGGACTATGAGCGGGATAAACACAGATACGCAGTATTTT | CASSLDGTMSGINTDTQYF | TRBJ2-3 | - | TRBD2 | TRBV5-1
TGCGCCAGCAGCCCCCCAAGTAACAATACTCACGGAGCCAGTGAGCAGTTCTTC | CASSPPSNNTHGASEQFF | TRBJ2-1 | few | - | TRBV5-1
TGTGCCAGCAGCCCCTGGGGGACTAGCGGGGCCGCAGATACGCAGTATTTT | CASSPWGTSGAADTQYF | TRBJ2-3 | few | TRBD2 | TRBV4-2
TGCAGTGCTCGGCAATATAGCAATCAGCCCCAGCATTTT | CSARQYSNQPQHF | TRBJ1-5 | - | - | TRBV20-1
TGTGCCAGCAGTTGGGGGGGGACGAACACCGGGGAGCTGTTTTTT | CASSWGGTNTGELFF | TRBJ2-2 | many | TRBD2 | TRBV27